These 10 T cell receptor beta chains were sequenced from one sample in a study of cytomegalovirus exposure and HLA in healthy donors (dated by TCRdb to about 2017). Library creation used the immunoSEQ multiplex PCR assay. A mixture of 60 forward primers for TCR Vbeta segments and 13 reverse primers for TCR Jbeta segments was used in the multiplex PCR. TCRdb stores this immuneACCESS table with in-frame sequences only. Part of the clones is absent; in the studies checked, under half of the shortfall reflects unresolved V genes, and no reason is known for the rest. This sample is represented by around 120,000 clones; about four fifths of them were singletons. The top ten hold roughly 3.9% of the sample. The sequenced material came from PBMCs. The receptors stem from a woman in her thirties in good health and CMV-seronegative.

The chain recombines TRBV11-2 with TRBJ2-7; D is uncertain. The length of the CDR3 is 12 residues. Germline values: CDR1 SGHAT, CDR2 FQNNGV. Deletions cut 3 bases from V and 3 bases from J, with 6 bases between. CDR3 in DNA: TGTGCCAGCAGCTTTGGAGTCTACGAGCAGTACTTC. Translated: CASSFGVYEQYF.

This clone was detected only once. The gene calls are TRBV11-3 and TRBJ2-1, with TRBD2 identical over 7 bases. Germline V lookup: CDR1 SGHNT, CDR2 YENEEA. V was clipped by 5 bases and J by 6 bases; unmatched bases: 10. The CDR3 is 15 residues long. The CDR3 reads CASSLSGGGGNEQFF. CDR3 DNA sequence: TGTGCCAGCAGCCTTAGCGGTGGGGGGGGCAATGAGCAGTTCTTC.

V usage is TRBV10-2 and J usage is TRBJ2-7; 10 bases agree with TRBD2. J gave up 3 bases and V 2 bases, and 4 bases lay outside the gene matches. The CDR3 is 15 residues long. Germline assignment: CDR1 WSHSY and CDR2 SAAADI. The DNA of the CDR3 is TGCGCCAGCAGTGAGAGGTTAGCGGGAGGCTACGAGCAGTACTTC. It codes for CASSERLAGGYEQYF.

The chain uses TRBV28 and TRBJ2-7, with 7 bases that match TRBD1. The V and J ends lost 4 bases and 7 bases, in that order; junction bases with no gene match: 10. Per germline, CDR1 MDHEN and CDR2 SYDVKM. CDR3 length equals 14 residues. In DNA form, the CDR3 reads TGTGCCAGCAGTTCGGGACAGAAGATAGCAGAGCAGTACTTC. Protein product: CASSSGQKIAEQYF.

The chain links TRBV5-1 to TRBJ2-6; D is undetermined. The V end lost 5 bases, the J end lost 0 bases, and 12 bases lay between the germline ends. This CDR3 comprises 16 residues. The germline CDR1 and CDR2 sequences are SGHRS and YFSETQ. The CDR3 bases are TGCGCCAGCAGTTTATCGGGTGTCTCTGGGGCCAACGTCCTGACTTTC. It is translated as CASSLSGVSGANVLTF.

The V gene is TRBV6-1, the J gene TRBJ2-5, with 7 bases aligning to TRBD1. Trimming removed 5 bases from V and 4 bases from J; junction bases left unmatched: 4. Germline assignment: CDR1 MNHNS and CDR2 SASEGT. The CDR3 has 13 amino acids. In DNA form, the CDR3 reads TGTGCCAGCAGTCACAGGGGTGGAGAGACCCAGTACTTC. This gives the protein CASSHRGGETQYF.

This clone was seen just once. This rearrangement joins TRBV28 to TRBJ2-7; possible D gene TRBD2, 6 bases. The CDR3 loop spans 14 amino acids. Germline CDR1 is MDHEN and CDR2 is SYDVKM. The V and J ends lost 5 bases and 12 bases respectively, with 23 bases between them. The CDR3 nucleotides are TGTGCCAGCAGTCCGCCCGGACTGGAGCAAGCGGGGTACTTC. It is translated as CASSPPGLEQAGYF.

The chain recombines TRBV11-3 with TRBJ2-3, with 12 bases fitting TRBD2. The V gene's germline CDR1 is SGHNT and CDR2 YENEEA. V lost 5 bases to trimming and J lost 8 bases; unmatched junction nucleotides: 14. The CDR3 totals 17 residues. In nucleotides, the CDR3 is TGTGCCAGCAGCGCACCCGCTAGCGGGAGGGCCCTCGGTACGCAGTATTTT. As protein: CASSAPASGRALGTQYF.

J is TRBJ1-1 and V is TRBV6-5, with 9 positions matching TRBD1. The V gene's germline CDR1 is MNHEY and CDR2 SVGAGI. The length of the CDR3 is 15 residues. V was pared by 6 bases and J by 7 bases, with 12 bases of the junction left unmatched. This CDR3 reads CASRNLQGALLEAFF. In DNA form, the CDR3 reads TGTGCCAGCAGGAACTTACAGGGGGCTTTACTTGAAGCTTTCTTT.

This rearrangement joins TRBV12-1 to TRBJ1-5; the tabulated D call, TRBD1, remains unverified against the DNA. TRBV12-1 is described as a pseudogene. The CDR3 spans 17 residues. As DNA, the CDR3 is TGTGCCAGCAGCTTTGTATCAGGGGGCCCGCTGTATCAGCCCCAGCATTTT. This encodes CASSFVSGGPLYQPQHF.